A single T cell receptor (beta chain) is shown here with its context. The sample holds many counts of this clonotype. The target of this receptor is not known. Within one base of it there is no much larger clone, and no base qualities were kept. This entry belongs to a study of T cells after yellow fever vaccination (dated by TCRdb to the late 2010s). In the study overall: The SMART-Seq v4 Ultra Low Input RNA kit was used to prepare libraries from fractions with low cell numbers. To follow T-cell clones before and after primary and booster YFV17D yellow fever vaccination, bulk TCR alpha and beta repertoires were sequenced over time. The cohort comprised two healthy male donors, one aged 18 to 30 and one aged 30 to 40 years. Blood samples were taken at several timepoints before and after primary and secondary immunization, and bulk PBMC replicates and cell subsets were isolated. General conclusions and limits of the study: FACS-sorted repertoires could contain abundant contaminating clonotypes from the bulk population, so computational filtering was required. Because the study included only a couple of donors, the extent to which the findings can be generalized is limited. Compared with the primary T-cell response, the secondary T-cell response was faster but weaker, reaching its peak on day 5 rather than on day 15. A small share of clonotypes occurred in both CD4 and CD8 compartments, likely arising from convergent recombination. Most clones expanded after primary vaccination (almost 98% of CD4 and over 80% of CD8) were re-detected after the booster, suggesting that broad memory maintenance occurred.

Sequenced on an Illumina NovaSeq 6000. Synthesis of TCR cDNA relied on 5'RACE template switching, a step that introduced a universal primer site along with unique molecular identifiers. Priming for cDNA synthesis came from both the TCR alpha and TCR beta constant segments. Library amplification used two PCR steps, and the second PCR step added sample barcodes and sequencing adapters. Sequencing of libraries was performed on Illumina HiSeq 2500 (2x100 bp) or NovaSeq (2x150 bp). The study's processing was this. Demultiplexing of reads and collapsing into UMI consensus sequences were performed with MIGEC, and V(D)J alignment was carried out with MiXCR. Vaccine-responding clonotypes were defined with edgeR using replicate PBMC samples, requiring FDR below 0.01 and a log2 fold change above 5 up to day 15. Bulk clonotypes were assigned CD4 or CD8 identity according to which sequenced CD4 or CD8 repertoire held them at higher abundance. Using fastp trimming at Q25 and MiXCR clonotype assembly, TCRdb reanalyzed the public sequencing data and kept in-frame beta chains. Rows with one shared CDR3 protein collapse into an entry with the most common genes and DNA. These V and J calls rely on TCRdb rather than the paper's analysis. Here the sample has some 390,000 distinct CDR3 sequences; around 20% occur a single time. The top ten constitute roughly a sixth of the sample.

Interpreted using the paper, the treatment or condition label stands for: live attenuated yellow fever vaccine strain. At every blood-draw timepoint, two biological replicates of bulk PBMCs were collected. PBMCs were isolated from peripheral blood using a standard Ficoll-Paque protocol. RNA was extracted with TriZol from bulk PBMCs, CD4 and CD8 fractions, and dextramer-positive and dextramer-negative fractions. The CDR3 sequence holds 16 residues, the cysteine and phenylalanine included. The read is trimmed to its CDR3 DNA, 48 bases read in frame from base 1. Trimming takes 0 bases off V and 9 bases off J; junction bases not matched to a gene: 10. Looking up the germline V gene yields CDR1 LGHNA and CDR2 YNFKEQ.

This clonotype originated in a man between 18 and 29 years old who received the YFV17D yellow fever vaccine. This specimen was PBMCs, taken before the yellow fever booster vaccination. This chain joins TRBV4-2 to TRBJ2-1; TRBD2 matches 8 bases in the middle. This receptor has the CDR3 CASSQDIGGGQLEQFF. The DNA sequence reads TGTGCCAGCAGCCAAGATATCGGGGGGGGGCAACTTGAGCAGTTCTTC.